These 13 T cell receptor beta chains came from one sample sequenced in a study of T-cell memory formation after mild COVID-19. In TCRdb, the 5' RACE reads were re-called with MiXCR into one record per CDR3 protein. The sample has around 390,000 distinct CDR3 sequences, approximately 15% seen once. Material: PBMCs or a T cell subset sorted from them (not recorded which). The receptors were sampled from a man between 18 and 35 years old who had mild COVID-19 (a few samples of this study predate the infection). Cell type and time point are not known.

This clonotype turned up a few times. CDR3 sequence reads: CASSHITGTSGYNEQFF. DNA of the CDR3: TGCGCCAGCAGCCATATTACCGGGACTAGCGGCTACAATGAGCAGTTCTTC. The V and J genes are TRBV4-3 and TRBJ2-1, with 11 nucleotides matching TRBD2. Germline CDR1 and CDR2: LGHNA and YSLEER. The length of the CDR3 is 17 residues. V shed 3 bases and J 3 bases; nucleotides not matched to a gene: 7.

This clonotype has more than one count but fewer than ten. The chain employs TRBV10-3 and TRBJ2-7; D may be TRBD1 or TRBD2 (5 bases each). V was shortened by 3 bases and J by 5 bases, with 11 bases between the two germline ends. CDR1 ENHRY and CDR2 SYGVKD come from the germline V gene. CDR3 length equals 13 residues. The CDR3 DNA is TGTGCCATCAGTGACTACGGGACGAACGAGCAGTACTTC. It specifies CAISDYGTNEQYF.

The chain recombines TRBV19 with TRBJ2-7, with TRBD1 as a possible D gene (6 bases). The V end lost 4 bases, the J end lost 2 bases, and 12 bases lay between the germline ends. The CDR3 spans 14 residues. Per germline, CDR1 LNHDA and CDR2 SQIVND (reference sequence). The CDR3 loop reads CASSNPGQTYEQYF. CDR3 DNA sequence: TGTGCCAGTAGTAATCCCGGACAGACCTACGAGCAGTACTTC.

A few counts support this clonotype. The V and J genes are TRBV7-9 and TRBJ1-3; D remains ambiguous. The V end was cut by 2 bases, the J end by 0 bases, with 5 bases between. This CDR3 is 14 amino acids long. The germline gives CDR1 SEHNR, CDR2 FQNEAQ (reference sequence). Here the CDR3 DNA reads TGTGCCAGCAGCTTACAGATCTCTGGAAACACCATATATTTT. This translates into CASSLQISGNTIYF. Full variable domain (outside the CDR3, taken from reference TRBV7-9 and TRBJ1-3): DTGVSQNPRHKITKRGQNVTFRCDPISEHNRLYWYRQTLGQGPEFLTYFQNEAQLEKSRLLSDRFSAERPKGSFSTLEIQRTEQGDSAMYLCASSLQISGNTIYFGEGSWLTVV.

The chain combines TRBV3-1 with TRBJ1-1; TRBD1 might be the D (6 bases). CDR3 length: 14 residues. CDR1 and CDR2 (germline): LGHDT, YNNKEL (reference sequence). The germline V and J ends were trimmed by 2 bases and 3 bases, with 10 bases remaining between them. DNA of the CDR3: TGTGCCAGCAGCCAATCGCACAGGGACACTGAAGCTTTCTTT. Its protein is CASSQSHRDTEAFF. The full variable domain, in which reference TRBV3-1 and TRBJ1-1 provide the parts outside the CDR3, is DTAVSQTPKYLVTQMGNDKSIKCEQNLGHDTMYWYKQDSKKFLKIMFSYNNKELIINETVPNRFSPKSPDKAHLNLHINSLELGDSAVYFCASSQSHRDTEAFFGQGTRLTVV.

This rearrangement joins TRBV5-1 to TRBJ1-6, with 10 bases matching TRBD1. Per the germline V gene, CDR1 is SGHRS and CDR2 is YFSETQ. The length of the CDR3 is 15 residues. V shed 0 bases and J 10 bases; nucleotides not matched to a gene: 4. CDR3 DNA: TGCGCCAGCAGCTTGGGACAGGGGGCGCACTCACCCCTCCACTTT. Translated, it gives CASSLGQGAHSPLHF.

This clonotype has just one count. CDR3 residues: CASSPQGGLGDTQYF. In DNA, the CDR3 is TGCGCCAGCAGCCCCCAGGGGGGCTTGGGCGATACGCAGTATTTT. This chain joins TRBV4-1 and TRBJ2-3; D perhaps matches TRBD1 (7 bases). CDR1 MGHRA and CDR2 YSYEKL come from the germline V gene. Between the trimmed V and J ends, which lost 4 bases and 6 bases, there was a span of 17 bases. The CDR3 is 15 amino acids.

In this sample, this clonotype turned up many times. The CDR3 DNA follows: TGCAGTGCTAGGGGAACATTGAACACTGAAGCTTTCTTT. Amino acid sequence: CSARGTLNTEAFF. The rearrangement uses TRBV20-1 and TRBJ1-1; D remains ambiguous. CDR1 and CDR2 from the germline V gene are DFQATT and SNEGSKA (reference sequence). Trimming stripped 3 bases from V and 0 bases from J, with 8 bases between. This CDR3 spans 13 amino acids.

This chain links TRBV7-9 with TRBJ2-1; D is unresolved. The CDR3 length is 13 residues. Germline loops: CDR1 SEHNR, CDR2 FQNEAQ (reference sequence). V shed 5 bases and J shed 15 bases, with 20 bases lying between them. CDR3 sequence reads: CASSPAAVSGWFF. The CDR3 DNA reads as TGTGCCAGCAGCCCAGCCGCGGTGTCCGGTTGGTTCTTC.

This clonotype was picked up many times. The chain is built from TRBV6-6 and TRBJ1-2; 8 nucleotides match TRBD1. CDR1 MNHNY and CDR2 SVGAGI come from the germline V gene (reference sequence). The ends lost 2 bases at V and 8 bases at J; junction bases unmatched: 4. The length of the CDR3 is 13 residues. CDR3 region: CASSYGTGEGYTF. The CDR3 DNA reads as TGTGCCAGCAGTTACGGGACAGGCGAGGGCTACACCTTC.

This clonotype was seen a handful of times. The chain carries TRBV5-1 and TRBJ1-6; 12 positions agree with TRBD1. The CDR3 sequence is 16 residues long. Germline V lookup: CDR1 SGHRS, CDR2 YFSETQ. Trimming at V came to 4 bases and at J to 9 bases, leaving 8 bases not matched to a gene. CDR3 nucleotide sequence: TGCGCCAGCAGCCGAATGGGACAGGGGGCGCGTTCACCCCTCCACTTT. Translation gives CASSRMGQGARSPLHF.

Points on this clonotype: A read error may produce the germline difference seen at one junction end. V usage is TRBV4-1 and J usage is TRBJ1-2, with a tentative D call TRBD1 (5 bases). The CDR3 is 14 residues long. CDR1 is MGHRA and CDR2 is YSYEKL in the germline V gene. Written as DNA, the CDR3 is TGCGCCAGCAACCAACGGGGGTTCGGCTATGGCTACACCTTC. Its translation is CASNQRGFGYGYTF.

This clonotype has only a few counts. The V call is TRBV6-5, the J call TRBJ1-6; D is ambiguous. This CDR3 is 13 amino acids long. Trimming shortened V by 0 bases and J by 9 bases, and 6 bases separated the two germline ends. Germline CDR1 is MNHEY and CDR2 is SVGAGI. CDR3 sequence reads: CASSYSTRSPLHF. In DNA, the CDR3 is TGTGCCAGCAGTTACTCGACTCGTTCACCCCTCCACTTT.